The text below deals with one T cell receptor (beta chain). This sample is part of a study of blood T cell repertoires in COVID-19. Study-level background: Samples taken during acute and convalescent COVID-19 were collected in the United States, Italy and Spain.

While infection was still active, Seattle patients were enrolled and then followed longitudinally. Germline V gives CDR1 SNHLY, CDR2 FYNNEI. With 2 bases removed from V and 1 base from J, the gap between germline ends came to 11 bases. This CDR3 is 16 amino acids long. Authors' analysis steps: Estimation of nucleated cell counts was performed using reference gene primer amplification. Only in-frame clones appear in the TCRdb table, and some are missing; sequencing was by immunoSEQ multiplex PCR. Clone size and the V and J calls come from that table; the DNA yielded D and trimming. The sample contains 150,000 to 200,000 clones, roughly four fifths of which appear only once.

Sequencing was performed on peripheral blood. J is TRBJ1-4 and V is TRBV2, with D unresolved. This sequence originates from a woman older than 75 with COVID-19, enrolled during active disease. CDR3 region: CASSELGVETNEKLFF. The DNA for the CDR3 is TGTGCCAGCAGTGAACTCGGAGTTGAAACTAATGAAAAACTGTTTTTT.